This T cell receptor (beta chain) came from a study of patients and donors after allogeneic stem cell transplantation. TCRdb ran MiXCR on the RT-PCR reads and lists one entry per CDR3 protein. The sample contains roughly 230,000 distinct CDR3 sequences, less than 15% of which appear only once. This clonotype was seen a handful of times. The CDR3 sequence is 15 residues long. Germline CDR1 and CDR2: SGHRS and YFSETQ. The V segment lost 0 bases and the J segment 4 bases; nucleotides outside the gene matches: 6. The sequenced material came from blood, either unsorted or a sorted T cell fraction (not recorded which). The chain combines TRBV5-1 with TRBJ2-7, with 8 positions matching TRBD1. The TCR was taken from a human donor who was either an allogeneic HSCT recipient or a stem cell or donor lymphocyte infusion donor (not recorded which). It is not recorded whose cells these are; they may come from a transplant donor. The CDR3 nucleotides are TGCGCCAGCAGCTTGGCCTGGGACAGGACTTACGAGCAGTACTTC. Its translation: CASSLAWDRTYEQYF.